The 22 T cell receptor beta chains reported below all come from one sample, sequenced in a study of radiation and T cells in renal cell carcinoma. The time point: blood 4 weeks post-SBRT, at nephrectomy. Stated treatment: 15 Gy SBRT to primary tumor, nephrectomy 4 weeks later. TCRdb's copy holds only in-frame clones and misses some; the assay was immunoSEQ multiplex PCR. The table records about 100,000 clones, around 83% of them present only once. The source was blood, collected from a patient whose treatment included radiotherapy and nephrectomy. The origin of the receptors is a man between 60 and 75 years old with renal cell carcinoma.

V and J are TRBV7-9 and TRBJ2-1; the D is unclear. Germline CDR1 SEHNR, CDR2 FQNEAQ (reference sequence). V lost 4 bases to trimming and J lost 9 bases, with 13 bases between them. The CDR3 contains 13 residues. The CDR3 nucleotides are TGTGCCAGCAGCTCTAATAGTGGGCTTGAGCAGTTCTTC. It is translated as CASSSNSGLEQFF. The full variable domain, rest sourced from reference TRBV7-9 and TRBJ2-1, is DTGVSQNPRHKITKRGQNVTFRCDPISEHNRLYWYRQTLGQGPEFLTYFQNEAQLEKSRLLSDRFSAERPKGSFSTLEIQRTEQGDSAMYLCASSSNSGLEQFFGPGTRLTVL.

V is TRBV27 and J is TRBJ2-7, with D possibly matching TRBD1 (6 bases). In germline, CDR1 is MNHEY, CDR2 SMNVEV (reference sequence). Trimming cost V 5 bases and J 2 bases, with 16 bases left between them. This CDR3 is built from 15 residues. The CDR3 loop is CASSPTGQSPYEQYF. CDR3 bases: TGTGCCAGCAGTCCTACAGGGCAATCGCCCTACGAGCAGTACTTC.

This chain uses TRBV20-1 with TRBJ2-7; no clear D gene. Per the germline V gene, CDR1 is DFQATT and CDR2 is SNEGSKA (reference sequence). This CDR3 region has 11 residues. V was cut by 2 bases and J by 6 bases, with 8 bases left in between. Written as DNA, the CDR3 is TGCAGTGCTAGATCCGGCCTCGAGCAGTACTTC. Protein sequence: CSARSGLEQYF.

This clone was seen once. The chain couples TRBV27 to TRBJ1-2; a possible D gene is TRBD1 (6 bases). Trimming took off 0 bases at V and 5 bases at J, with 16 bases between the two ends. Germline assignment: CDR1 MNHEY and CDR2 SMNVEV (reference sequence). The CDR3 extends over 16 amino acids. The CDR3 DNA is TGTGCCAGCAGTTTATCTGGCGGGGGCGTTTGGTATGGCTACACCTTC. Amino acids: CASSLSGGGVWYGYTF.

This clone was observed a handful of times. This chain connects TRBV11-2 to TRBJ2-7; D may correspond to TRBD1 or TRBD2 (5 bases each). Germline lookup yields CDR1 SGHAT and CDR2 FQNNGV. The CDR3 runs to 14 residues. Trimming removed 4 bases from V and 7 bases from J, with 17 bases in between. The CDR3 region is CASSSGRLLIEQYF. In DNA form, the CDR3 reads TGTGCCAGCAGCTCGGGACGCCTCCTCATAGAGCAGTACTTC.

V and J are TRBV28 and TRBJ1-5, with D unclear. Germline CDR1 reads MDHEN; CDR2 reads SYDVKM. The CDR3 sequence is 16 residues long. V lost 1 base to trimming and J lost 0 bases, with 10 bases between them. The CDR3 spells CASSLLAGDSNQPQHF. In DNA form, the CDR3 reads TGTGCCAGCAGTTTATTAGCAGGAGATAGCAATCAGCCCCAGCATTTT. The full variable domain, with the rest looked up from reference TRBV28 and TRBJ1-5, is DVKVTQSSRYLVKRTGEKVFLECVQDMDHENMFWYRQDPGLGLRLIYFSYDVKMKEKGDIPEGYSVSREKKERFSLILESASTNQTSMYLCASSLLAGDSNQPQHFGDGTRLSIL.

CDR3 sequence: CASSRDRGGEKLFF. The CDR3 DNA reads as TGTGCCAGCAGCCGGGACAGGGGCGGCGAAAAACTGTTTTTT. The rearrangement joins TRBV6-6 to TRBJ1-4, with 10 bases that match TRBD1. The CDR3 runs to 14 residues. Germline V gives CDR1 MNHNY, CDR2 SVGAGI (reference sequence). The V gene end was trimmed by 6 bases and the J gene end by 8 bases; junction bases not matched to a gene: 6.

The chain uses TRBV27 and TRBJ1-2; no definite D call. The CDR3 has 13 amino acids. Germline lookup yields CDR1 MNHEY and CDR2 SMNVEV (reference sequence). Trimming stripped 2 bases from V and 3 bases from J, with 7 bases between. CDR3 sequence reads: CASSLGLHYGYTF. For the CDR3, the DNA is TGTGCCAGCAGTTTAGGACTACACTATGGCTACACCTTC.

The rearrangement links TRBV18 to TRBJ2-6; D may be TRBD1 or TRBD2 (5 bases each). Trimming shortened V by 0 bases and J by 4 bases, and 10 bases separated the two germline ends. This CDR3 comprises 16 residues. CDR1 and CDR2 (germline): KGHSH, LQKENI. CDR3 in DNA: TGTGCCAGCTCACCACCGACGAGGGACGGGGCCAACGTCCTGACTTTC. The encoded protein is CASSPPTRDGANVLTF.

V is TRBV4-1 and J is TRBJ2-1; maybe TRBD1 (6 bases). CDR3 length: 14 amino acids. CDR1 is MGHRA, CDR2 YSYEKL, per germline. The V end lost 0 bases, the J end lost 6 bases, and 9 bases lay between the germline ends. The CDR3 sequence is CASSQEGRGNEQFF. The CDR3 region has the DNA TGCGCCAGCAGCCAAGAGGGCAGGGGCAATGAGCAGTTCTTC.

The chain is built from TRBV27 and TRBJ1-3; D remains unclear. Trimming removed 8 bases at V and 0 bases at J, with 14 bases between. Per the germline V gene, CDR1 is MNHEY and CDR2 is SMNVEV (reference sequence). The CDR3 has 15 amino acids. The CDR3 DNA sequence: TGTGCCAGCTCCCCCGCAGAATTCTCTGGAAACACCATATATTTT. This codes for CASSPAEFSGNTIYF.

The rearrangement links TRBV7-9 to TRBJ2-7, with D unresolved. Between the trimmed V and J ends, which lost 1 base and 0 bases, there was a span of 1 base. The CDR3 contains 12 residues. Germline CDR1 reads SEHNR; CDR2 reads FQNEAQ (reference sequence). In nucleotides, the CDR3 is TGTGCCAGCAGCTTAGTCTCCTACGAGCAGTACTTC. Its protein is CASSLVSYEQYF.

In its sample, this clone was seen many times. V and J are TRBV5-4 and TRBJ1-4; no clear D. Trimming took 2 bases from V and 6 from J, leaving 8 bases between them. In germline, CDR1 is SGHNT, CDR2 YYREEE (reference sequence). This CDR3 contains 13 residues. The chain's CDR3 is CASSLSGDEKLFF. DNA for the CDR3: TGTGCCAGCAGCTTAAGTGGGGATGAAAAACTGTTTTTT.

This chain uses TRBV7-7 with TRBJ2-5, with 10 nucleotides matching TRBD2. The CDR3 runs to 16 residues. J gave up 1 base and V 5 bases, and 7 bases lay outside the gene matches. Per the germline V gene, CDR1 is SSHAT and CDR2 is FNYEAQ (reference sequence). For the CDR3, the DNA is TGTGCCAGCAGCCTCCGACTAGCGGGTCCCCAAGAGACCCAGTACTTC. Its translation is CASSLRLAGPQETQYF.

This chain joins TRBV27 and TRBJ1-3; no reliable D call. In germline, CDR1 is MNHEY, CDR2 SMNVEV (reference sequence). The CDR3 totals 17 residues. Trimming left V 2 bases short and J 0 bases short, with 14 bases between. CDR3 DNA: TGTGCCAGCAGTTTAAGGCCTACGAGTGACTCTGGAAACACCATATATTTT. It specifies CASSLRPTSDSGNTIYF.

The V and J genes are TRBV6-5 and TRBJ2-7; no clear D. The CDR3 length is 15 residues. V was clipped by 2 bases and J by 4 bases, with 15 bases between them. Germline-derived CDR1 and CDR2 are MNHEY and SVGAGI. CDR3: CASSYTPGTLYEQYF. CDR3 nucleotide sequence: TGTGCCAGCAGTTACACACCGGGCACCCTGTACGAGCAGTACTTC.

The V and J genes are TRBV4-1 and TRBJ1-4; 9 positions match TRBD1. Germline V CDR1 and CDR2: MGHRA, YSYEKL. The CDR3 spans 18 residues. The trim removed 2 bases at V and 5 bases at J, leaving 12 bases unmatched. The CDR3 sequence: CASSQTGGAVRSNEKLFF. The CDR3 DNA is TGCGCCAGCAGCCAAACAGGGGGCGCGGTAAGGTCGAATGAAAAACTGTTTTTT.

The J gene is TRBJ2-3, the V gene TRBV4-1; D is perhaps TRBD2 (7 bases). CDR3 length equals 16 residues. Germline CDR1 is MGHRA and CDR2 is YSYEKL. V was clipped by 0 bases and J by 3 bases, with 13 bases between them. CDR3 sequence (DNA): TGCGCCAGCAGCCAAGATCATGCGGGGGCTACAGATACGCAGTATTTT. This gives the protein CASSQDHAGATDTQYF.

The chain has TRBV6-6 and TRBJ2-2; D remains unclear. V was cut by 5 bases and J by 3 bases, with 16 bases left in between. This CDR3 region has 16 residues. Germline values: CDR1 MNHNY, CDR2 SVGAGI (reference sequence). CDR3 sequence reads: CASSRAPLVDTGELFF. DNA for the CDR3: TGTGCCAGCAGTCGGGCGCCGCTTGTCGACACCGGGGAGCTGTTTTTT.

This chain joins TRBV18 and TRBJ2-3, with 8 bases fitting TRBD2. Germline V gene sequence: CDR1 KGHSH, CDR2 LQKENI. The CDR3 extends over 14 amino acids. V lost 6 bases and J lost 3; bases outside the gene matches: 5. This chain's CDR3 is CASSLTSETDTQYF. The CDR3, as DNA: TGTGCCAGCTCGCTGACTAGCGAGACAGATACGCAGTATTTT.

V and J are TRBV12-5 and TRBJ2-5, with TRBD1 identical over 8 bases. Per the germline V gene, CDR1 is LGHNT and CDR2 is FRNRAP. J gave up 3 bases and V 2 bases, and 2 bases lay outside the gene matches. The CDR3 extends over 14 amino acids. The CDR3 DNA is TGTGCTAGTGGTTTGCCGGGACAGGAAGAGACCCAGTACTTC. Translated, it gives CASGLPGQEETQYF.

The chain recombines TRBV9 with TRBJ2-3, with TRBD1 identical over 8 bases. V lost 0 bases, J lost 5 bases, and 8 bases stayed unmatched. Germline CDR1 is SGDLS and CDR2 is YYNGEE. The CDR3 length is 16 residues. As DNA, the CDR3 is TGTGCCAGCAGCGTAGCCGCGACAGGGGTTATAGATACGCAGTATTTT. Protein: CASSVAATGVIDTQYF.